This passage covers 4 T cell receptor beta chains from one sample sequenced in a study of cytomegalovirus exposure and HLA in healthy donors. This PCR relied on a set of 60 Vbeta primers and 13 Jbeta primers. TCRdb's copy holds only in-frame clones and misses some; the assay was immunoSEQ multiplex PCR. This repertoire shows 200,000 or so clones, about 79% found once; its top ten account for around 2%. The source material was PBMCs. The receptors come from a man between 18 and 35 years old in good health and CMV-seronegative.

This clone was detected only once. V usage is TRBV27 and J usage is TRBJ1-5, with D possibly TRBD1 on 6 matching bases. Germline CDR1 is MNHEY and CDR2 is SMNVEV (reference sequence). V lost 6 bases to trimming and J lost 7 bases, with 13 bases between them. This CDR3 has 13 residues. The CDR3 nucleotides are TGTGCCAGCAGCCAACAGGGTCGACAGCCCCAGCATTTT. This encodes CASSQQGRQPQHF.

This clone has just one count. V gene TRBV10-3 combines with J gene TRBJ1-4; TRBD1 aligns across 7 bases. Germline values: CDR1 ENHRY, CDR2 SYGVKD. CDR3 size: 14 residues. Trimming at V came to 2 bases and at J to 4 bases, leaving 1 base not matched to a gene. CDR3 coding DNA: TGTGCCATCAGTGAGAACAGGGGTAATGAAAAACTGTTTTTT. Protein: CAISENRGNEKLFF.

CDR3 coding DNA: TGTGCCAGCAGCTTACTTGGCGGGAACACTGAAGCTTTCTTT. This gives the protein CASSLLGGNTEAFF. The rearrangement links TRBV7-3 to TRBJ1-1, with unresolved D. From germline, CDR1 is SGHTA and CDR2 FQGTGA. The CDR3 loop spans 14 amino acids. Trimming took off 2 bases at V and 1 base at J, with 8 bases between the two ends.

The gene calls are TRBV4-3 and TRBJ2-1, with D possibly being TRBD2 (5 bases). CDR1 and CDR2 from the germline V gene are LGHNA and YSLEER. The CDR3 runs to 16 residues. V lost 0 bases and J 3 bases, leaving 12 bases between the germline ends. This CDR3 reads CASSQDLEADYNEQFF. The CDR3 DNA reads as TGCGCCAGCAGCCAAGATTTAGAAGCGGACTACAATGAGCAGTTCTTC.